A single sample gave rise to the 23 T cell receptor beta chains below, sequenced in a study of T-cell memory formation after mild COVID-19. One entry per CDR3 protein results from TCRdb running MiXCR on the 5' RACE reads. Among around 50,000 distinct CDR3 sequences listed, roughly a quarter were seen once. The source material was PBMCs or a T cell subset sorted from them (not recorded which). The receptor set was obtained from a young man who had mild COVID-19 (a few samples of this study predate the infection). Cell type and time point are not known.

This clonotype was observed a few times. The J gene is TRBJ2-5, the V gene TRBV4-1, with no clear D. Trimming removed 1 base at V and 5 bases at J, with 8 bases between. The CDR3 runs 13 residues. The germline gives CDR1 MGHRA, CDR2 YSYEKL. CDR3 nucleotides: TGCGCCAGCAGCCAAGCTATAGAGGAGACCCAGTACTTC. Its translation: CASSQAIEETQYF.

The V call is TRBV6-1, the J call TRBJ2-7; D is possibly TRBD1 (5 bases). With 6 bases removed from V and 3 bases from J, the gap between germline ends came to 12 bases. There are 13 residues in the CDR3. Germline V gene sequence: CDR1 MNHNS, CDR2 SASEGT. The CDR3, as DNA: TGTGCCAGCAGGCCCAGGGCAGGCTACGAGCAGTACTTC. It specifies CASRPRAGYEQYF.

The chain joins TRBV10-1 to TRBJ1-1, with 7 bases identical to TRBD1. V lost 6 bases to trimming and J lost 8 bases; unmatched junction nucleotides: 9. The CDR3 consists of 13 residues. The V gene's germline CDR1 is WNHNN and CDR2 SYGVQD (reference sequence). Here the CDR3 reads CASSGRGTAEAFF. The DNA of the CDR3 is TGCGCCAGCAGCGGTCGAGGGACAGCCGAAGCTTTCTTT.

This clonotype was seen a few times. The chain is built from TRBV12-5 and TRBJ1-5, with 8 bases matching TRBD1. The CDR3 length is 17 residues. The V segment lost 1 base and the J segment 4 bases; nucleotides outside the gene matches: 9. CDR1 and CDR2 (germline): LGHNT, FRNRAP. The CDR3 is CASGLETGALLNQPQHF. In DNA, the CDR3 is TGTGCTAGTGGTTTGGAGACAGGGGCTCTTTTGAATCAGCCCCAGCATTTT.

DNA of the CDR3: TGTGCCAGCAGCGCGAGGATTTCCTACGAGCAGTACTTC. It specifies CASSARISYEQYF. The V call is TRBV7-9, the J call TRBJ2-7; D not certain. Deletions cut 5 bases from V and 1 base from J, with 9 bases between. In germline, CDR1 is SEHNR, CDR2 FQNEAQ (reference sequence). The CDR3 extends over 13 amino acids.

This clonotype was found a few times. The CDR3 loop reads CASSSGRVWQGTQYF. CDR3 nucleotide sequence: TGTGCCAGCAGCTCCGGCAGGGTATGGCAGGGGACCCAGTACTTC. This chain connects TRBV7-9 to TRBJ2-5; possible D gene TRBD1, 5 bases. Between the trimmed V and J ends, which lost 4 bases and 7 bases, there was a span of 19 bases. The CDR3 has 15 amino acids. The germline CDR1 and CDR2 sequences are SEHNR and FQNEAQ (reference sequence).

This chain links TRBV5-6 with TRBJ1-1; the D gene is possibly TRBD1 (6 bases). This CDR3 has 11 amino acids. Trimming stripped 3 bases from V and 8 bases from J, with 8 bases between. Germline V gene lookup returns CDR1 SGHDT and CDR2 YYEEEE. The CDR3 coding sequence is TGTGCCAGCAGCTACGACAGGGAAGCTTTCTTT. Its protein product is CASSYDREAFF.

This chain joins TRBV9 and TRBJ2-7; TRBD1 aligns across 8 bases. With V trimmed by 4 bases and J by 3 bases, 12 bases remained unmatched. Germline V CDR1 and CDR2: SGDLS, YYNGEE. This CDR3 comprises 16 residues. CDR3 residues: CASSHGPGQEFYEQYF. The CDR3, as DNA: TGTGCCAGCAGCCATGGACCGGGACAGGAGTTCTACGAGCAGTACTTC.

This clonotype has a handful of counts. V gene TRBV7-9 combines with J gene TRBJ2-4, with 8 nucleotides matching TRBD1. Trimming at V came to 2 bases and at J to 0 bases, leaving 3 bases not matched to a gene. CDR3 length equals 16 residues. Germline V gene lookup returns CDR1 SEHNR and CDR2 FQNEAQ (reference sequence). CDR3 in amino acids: CASSLTGGIAKNIQYF. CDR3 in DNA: TGTGCCAGCAGCTTAACAGGGGGGATAGCCAAAAACATTCAGTACTTC.

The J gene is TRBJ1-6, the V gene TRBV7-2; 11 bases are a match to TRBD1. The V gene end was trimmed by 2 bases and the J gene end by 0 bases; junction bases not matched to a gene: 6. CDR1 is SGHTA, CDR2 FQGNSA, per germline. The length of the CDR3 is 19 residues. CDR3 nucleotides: TGTGCCAGCAGCTTAAGGGGACAGGGGGTGAGCTCCTATAATTCACCCCTCCACTTT. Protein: CASSLRGQGVSSYNSPLHF.

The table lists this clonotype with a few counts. CDR3: CASSYHRDSQPQHF. The CDR3 DNA follows: TGTGCCAGCAGTTACCACAGGGATAGTCAGCCCCAGCATTTT. This chain uses TRBV6-2 or TRBV6-3 with TRBJ1-5; D perhaps matches TRBD1 (6 bases). The CDR3 consists of 14 residues. Deletions cut 2 bases from V and 6 bases from J, with 11 bases between. Germline V gives CDR1 MNHEY, CDR2 SVGEGT.

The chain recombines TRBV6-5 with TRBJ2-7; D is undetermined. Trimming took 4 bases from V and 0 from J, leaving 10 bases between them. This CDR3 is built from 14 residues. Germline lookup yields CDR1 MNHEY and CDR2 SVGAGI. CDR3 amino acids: CASSLDGDSYEQYF. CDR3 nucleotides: TGTGCCAGCAGTTTGGACGGAGACTCCTACGAGCAGTACTTC.

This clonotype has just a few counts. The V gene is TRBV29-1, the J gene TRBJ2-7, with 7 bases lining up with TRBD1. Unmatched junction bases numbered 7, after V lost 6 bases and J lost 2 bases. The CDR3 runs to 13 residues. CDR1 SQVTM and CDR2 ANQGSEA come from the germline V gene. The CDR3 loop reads CSVTGANAYEQYF. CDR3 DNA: TGCAGCGTCACAGGGGCCAATGCCTACGAGCAGTACTTC.

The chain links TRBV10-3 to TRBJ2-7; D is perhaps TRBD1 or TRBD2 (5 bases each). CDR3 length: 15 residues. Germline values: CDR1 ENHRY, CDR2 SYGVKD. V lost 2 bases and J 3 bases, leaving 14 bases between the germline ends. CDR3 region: CAISETSGPVYEQYF. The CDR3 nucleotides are TGTGCCATCAGTGAGACTTCGGGACCGGTCTACGAGCAGTACTTC.

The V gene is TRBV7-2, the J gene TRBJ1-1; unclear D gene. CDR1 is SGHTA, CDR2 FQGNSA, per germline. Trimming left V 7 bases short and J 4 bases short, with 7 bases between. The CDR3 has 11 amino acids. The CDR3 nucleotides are TGTGCCAGCACGGAGCTCACTGAAGCTTTCTTT. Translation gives CASTELTEAFF.

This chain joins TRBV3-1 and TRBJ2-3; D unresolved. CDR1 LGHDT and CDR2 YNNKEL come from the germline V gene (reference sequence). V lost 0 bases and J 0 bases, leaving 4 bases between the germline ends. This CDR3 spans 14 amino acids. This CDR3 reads CASSQEGSTDTQYF. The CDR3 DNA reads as TGTGCCAGCAGCCAAGAAGGTAGCACAGATACGCAGTATTTT.

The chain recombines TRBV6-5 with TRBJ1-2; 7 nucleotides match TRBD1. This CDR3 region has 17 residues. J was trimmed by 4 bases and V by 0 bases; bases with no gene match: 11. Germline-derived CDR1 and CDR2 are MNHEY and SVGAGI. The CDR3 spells CASSYSLRDRVGYGYTF. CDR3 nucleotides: TGTGCCAGCAGTTACTCGTTACGGGACAGAGTAGGCTATGGCTACACCTTC.

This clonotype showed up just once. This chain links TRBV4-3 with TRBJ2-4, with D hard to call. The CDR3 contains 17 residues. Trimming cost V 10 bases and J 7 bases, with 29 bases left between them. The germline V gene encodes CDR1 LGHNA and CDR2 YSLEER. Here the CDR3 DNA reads TGCGCCACCCCGGAGCGCCCAAGGGTTTCGGGTTTCAACATTCAGTACTTC. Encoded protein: CATPERPRVSGFNIQYF.

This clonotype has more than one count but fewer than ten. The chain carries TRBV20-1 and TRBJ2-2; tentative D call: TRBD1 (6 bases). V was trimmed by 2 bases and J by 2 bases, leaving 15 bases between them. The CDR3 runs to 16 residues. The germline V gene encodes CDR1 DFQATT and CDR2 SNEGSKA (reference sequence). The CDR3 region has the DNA TGCAGTGCTAGACCACCTTCGGGACAAAACACCGGGGAGCTGTTTTTT. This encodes CSARPPSGQNTGELFF.

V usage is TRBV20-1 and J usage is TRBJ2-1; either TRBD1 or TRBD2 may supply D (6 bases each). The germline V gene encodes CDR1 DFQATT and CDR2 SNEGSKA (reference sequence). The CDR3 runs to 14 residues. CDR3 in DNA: TGCAGCTCTAGGGGGGAAAGTTTCTACAATGAGCAGTTCTTC. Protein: CSSRGESFYNEQFF.

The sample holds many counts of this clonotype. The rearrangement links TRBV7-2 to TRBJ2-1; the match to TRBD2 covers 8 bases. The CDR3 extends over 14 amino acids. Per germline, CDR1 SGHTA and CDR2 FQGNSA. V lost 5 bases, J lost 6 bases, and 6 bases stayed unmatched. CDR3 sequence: CASSEGLAINEQFF. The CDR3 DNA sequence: TGTGCCAGCAGCGAAGGACTAGCCATCAATGAGCAGTTCTTC.

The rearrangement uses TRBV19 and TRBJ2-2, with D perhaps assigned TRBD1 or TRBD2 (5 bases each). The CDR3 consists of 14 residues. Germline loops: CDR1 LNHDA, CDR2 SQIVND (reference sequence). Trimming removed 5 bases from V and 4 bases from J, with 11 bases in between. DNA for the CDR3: TGTGCCAGTAGTCCGGGACCCACCACCGGGGAGCTGTTTTTT. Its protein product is CASSPGPTTGELFF. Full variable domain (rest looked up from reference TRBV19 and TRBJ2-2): DGGITQSPKYLFRKEGQNVTLSCEQNLNHDAMYWYRQDPGQGLRLIYYSQIVNDFQKGDIAEGYSVSREKKESFPLTVTSAQKNPTAFYLCASSPGPTTGELFFGEGSRLTVL.

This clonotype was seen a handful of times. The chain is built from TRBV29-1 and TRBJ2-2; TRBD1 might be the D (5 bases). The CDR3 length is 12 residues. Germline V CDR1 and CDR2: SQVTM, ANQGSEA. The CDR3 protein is CSGRGITGELFF. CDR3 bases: TGCAGTGGTAGGGGAATCACCGGGGAGCTGTTTTTT.